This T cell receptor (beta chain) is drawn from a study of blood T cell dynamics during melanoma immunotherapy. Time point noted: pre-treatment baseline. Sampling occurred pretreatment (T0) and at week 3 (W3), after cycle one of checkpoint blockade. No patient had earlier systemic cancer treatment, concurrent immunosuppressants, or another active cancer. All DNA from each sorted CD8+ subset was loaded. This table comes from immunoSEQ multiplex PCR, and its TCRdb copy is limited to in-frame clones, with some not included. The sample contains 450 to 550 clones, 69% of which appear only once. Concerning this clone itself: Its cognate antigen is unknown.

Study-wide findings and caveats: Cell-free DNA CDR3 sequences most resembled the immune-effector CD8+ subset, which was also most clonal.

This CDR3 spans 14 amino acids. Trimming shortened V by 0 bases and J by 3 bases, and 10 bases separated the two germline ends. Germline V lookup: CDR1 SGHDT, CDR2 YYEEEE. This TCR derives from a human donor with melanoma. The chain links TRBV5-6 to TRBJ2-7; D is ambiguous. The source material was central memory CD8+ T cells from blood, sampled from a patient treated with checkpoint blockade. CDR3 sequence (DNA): TGTGCCAGCAGCTTGGAGAGGTTGGTCTACGAGCAGTACTTC. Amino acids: CASSLERLVYEQYF.